The text below deals with one T cell receptor beta chain. The data originate from a study of blood T cell repertoires in COVID-19. Germline CDR1 reads MNHEY; CDR2 reads SMNVEV (reference sequence). There are 13 residues in the CDR3. Between the trimmed V and J ends, which lost 2 bases and 6 bases, there was a span of 8 bases. Methods used by the authors: Estimation of nucleated cell counts was performed using reference gene primer amplification. Sequencing was performed with immunoSEQ multiplex PCR; in TCRdb, only in-frame clones are kept and a portion is missing. V, J and clone size are those of that table, while D and trimming were read from the DNA. The sample gives 250,000 to 350,000 clones, around 88% of which show up once; around 5.8% is in the top ten.

The TCR was taken from a woman aged 40 to 50 who had recovered from COVID-19. V is TRBV27 and J is TRBJ2-1; D gene uncertain. The material sequenced was PBMCs or T cells enriched from blood (not recorded which). The CDR3 is CASSLARLNEQFF. The CDR3 DNA is TGTGCCAGCAGTTTAGCCAGACTCAATGAGCAGTTCTTC.